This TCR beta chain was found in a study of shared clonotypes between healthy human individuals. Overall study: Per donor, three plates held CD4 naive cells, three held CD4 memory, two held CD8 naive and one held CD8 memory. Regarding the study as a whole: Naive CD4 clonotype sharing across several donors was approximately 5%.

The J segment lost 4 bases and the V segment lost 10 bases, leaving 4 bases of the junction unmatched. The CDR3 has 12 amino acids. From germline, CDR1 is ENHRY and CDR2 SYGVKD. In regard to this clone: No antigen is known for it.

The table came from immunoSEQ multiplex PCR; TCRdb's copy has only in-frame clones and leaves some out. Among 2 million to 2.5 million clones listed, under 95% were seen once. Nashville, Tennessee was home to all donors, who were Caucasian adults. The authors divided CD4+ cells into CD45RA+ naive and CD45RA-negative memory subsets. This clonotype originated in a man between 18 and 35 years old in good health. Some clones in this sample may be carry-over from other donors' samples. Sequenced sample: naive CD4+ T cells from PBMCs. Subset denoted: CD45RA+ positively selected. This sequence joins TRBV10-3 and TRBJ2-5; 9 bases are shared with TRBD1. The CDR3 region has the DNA TGTGCCACCGCGACAGGGGGAGAGACCCAGTACTTC. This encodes CATATGGETQYF.